The text below deals with one TCR beta chain. The antigen remains undetermined. This sample is drawn from a study of spatial heterogeneity in lung cancer. Study information: Detection consistently yielded more beta chains than alpha chains.

Study results and caveats: The study found ubiquitous expanded tumor TCRs in blood more at resection than follow-up.

Noted time point: sample taken at primary tumor resection. The authors sequenced whole RNA from tumor, nontumor lung or frozen PBMC without sorting. A total of 72 untreated early-stage non-small cell lung cancer patients served as donors. Germline V gene lookup returns CDR1 LNHNV and CDR2 YYDKDF (reference sequence). This CDR3 region has 17 residues. Trimming removed 5 bases from V and 2 bases from J, with 19 bases in between. TCRdb passed the 5' RACE reads through MiXCR, listing each CDR3 protein once. The repertoire holds approximately 82,000 distinct CDR3 sequences, roughly 12% seen once, with approximately 4.2% in the top ten.

The input for sequencing was PBMCs, taken at surgery. This TCR was sampled from a male donor with early-stage non-small cell lung cancer. This chain links TRBV15 with TRBJ1-5; D may be TRBD1 (5 bases). The CDR3 spells CATSQSVRGVGNQPQHF. DNA for the CDR3: TGTGCCACCAGCCAATCGGTGAGGGGCGTAGGCAATCAGCCCCAGCATTTT. Full variable domain (missing parts from reference TRBV15 and TRBJ1-5): DAMVIQNPRYQVTQFGKPVTLSCSQTLNHNVMYWYQQKSSQAPKLLFHYYDKDFNNEADTPDNFQSRRPNTSFCFLDIRSPGLGDTAMYLCATSQSVRGVGNQPQHFGDGTRLSIL.